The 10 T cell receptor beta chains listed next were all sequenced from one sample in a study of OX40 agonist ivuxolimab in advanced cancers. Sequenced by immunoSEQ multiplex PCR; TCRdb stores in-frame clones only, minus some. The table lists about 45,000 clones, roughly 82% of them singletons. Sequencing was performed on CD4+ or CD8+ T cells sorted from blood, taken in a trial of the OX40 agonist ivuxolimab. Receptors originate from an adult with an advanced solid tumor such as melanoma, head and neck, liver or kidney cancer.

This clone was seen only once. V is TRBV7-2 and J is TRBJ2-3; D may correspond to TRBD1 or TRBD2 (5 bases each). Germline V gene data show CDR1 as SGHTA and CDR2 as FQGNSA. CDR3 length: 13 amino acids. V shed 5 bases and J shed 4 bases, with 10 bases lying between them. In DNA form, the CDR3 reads TGTGCCAGCAGCACGGGACCTTCAGATACGCAGTATTTT. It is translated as CASSTGPSDTQYF.

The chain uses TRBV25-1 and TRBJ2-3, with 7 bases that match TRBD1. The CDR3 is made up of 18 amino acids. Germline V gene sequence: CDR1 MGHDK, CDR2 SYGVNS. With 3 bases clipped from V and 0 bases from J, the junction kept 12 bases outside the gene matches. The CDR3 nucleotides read TGTGCCAGCAGTGACACGCATCTGGGACAGTTTAGCACAGATACGCAGTATTTT. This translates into CASSDTHLGQFSTDTQYF.

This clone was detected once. CDR3 region: CASSLAWGSYNEQFF. Written as DNA, the CDR3 is TGTGCCAGCAGCTTGGCCTGGGGCTCCTACAATGAGCAGTTCTTC. The chain recombines TRBV5-4 with TRBJ2-1; D remains ambiguous. CDR3 length: 15 amino acids. Looked up from germline, CDR1 is SGHNT and CDR2 is YYREEE (reference sequence). The V gene lost 0 bases and the J gene lost 0 bases, with 7 bases spanning the gap. The whole variable domain, filled in from reference TRBV5-4 and TRBJ2-1, reads ETGVTQSPTHLIKTRGQQVTLRCSSQSGHNTVSWYQQALGQGPQFIFQYYREEENGRGNFPPRFSGLQFPNYSSELNVNALELDDSALYLCASSLAWGSYNEQFFGPGTRLTVL.

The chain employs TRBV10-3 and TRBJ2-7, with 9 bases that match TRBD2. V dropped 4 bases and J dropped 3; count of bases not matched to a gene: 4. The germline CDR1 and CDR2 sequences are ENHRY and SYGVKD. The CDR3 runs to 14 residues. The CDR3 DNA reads TGTGCCATCAGTGGGCAGCGGGAGGTCTACGAGCAGTACTTC. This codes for CAISGQREVYEQYF.

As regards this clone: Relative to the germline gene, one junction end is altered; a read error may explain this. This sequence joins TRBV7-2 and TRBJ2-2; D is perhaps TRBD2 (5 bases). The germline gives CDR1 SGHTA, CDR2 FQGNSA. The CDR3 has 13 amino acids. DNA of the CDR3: TGTGCCAGCAGCTTAACAACCCACCGGGGAGCTGTTTTT. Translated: CASSLTTHRGAVF.

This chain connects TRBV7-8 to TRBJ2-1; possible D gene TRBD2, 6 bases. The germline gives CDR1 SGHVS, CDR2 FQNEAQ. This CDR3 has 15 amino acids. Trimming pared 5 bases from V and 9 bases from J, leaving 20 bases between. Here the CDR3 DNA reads TGTGCCAGCAGCGCCCGGAATTTGTACGGGGGTGAGCAGTTCTTC. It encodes CASSARNLYGGEQFF. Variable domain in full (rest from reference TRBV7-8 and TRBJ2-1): GAGVSQSPRYKVAKRGQDVALRCDPISGHVSLFWYQQALGQGPEFLTYFQNEAQLDKSGLPSDRFFAERPEGSVSTLKIQRTQQEDSAVYLCASSARNLYGGEQFFGPGTRLTVL.

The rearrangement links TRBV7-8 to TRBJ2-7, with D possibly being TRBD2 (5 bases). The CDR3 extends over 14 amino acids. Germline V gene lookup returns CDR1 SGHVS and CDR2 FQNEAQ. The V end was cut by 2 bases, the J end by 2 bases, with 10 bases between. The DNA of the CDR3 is TGTGCCAGCAGCTTAAGTGGAGGTACCTACGAGCAGTACTTC. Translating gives CASSLSGGTYEQYF. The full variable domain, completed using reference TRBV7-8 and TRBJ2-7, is GAGVSQSPRYKVAKRGQDVALRCDPISGHVSLFWYQQALGQGPEFLTYFQNEAQLDKSGLPSDRFFAERPEGSVSTLKIQRTQQEDSAVYLCASSLSGGTYEQYFGPGTRLTVT.

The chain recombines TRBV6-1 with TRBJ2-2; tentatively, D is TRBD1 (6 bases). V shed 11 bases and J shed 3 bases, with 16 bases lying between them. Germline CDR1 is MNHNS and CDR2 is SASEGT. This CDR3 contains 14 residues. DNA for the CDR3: TGTGCCGTCTACAGGGCATTGCACACCGGGGAGCTGTTTTTT. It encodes CAVYRALHTGELFF.

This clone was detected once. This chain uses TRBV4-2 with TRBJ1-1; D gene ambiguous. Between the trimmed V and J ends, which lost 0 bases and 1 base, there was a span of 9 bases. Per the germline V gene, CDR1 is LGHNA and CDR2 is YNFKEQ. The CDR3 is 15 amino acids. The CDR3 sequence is CASSQDPGPNTEAFF. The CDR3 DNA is TGTGCCAGCAGCCAAGATCCAGGCCCGAACACTGAAGCTTTCTTT.

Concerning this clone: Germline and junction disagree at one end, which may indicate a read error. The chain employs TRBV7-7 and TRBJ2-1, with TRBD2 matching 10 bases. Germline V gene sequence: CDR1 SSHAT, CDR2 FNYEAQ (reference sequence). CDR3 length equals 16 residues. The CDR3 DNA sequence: TGTGCTAGCAGCTTGGATACTAGCGGGGCCTACAATGAGCAGTTCTTC. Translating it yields CASSLDTSGAYNEQFF. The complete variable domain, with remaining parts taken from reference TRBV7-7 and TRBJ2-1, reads GAGVSQSPRYKVTKRGQDVTLRCDPISSHATLYWYQQALGQGPEFLTYFNYEAQPDKSGLPSDRFSAERPEGSISTLTIQRTEQRDSAMYRCASSLDTSGAYNEQFFGPGTRLTVL.